This record concerns one T cell receptor (beta chain) sequence. No antigen is known for it. No quality values exist for individual bases; no much larger clone is one base distant. Receptor amplification or capture employed 5' RACE. Reads for this sample came from an Illumina HiSeq 2500. A second PCR of roughly 7 to 11 cycles was run with a J-beta primer mix and a sample-barcoded 5' primer. Each TCR beta cDNA molecule received a unique molecular identifier from a template-switch 5' adaptor carrying 12 random nucleotides. At least 2.5 million CDR3-containing paired-end reads were obtained from each sample. The Mint cDNA synthesis kit, primed by a TRBC-specific oligonucleotide, was used to synthesize first-strand cDNA from all RNA. All cDNA was treated with uracil-DNA glycosylase and then went through a first 18-cycle PCR with the universal primers M1SS and BC2_uni_R. The original methods were these. Normalization of each sample was performed by random selection of 1 million high-quality reads, each carrying a distinct molecular identifier. Instead of being binned into consensus sequences, reads that shared molecular identifiers were thrown out. MiTCR, set to a Q25 quality threshold and the strictest error-elimination algorithm, was used for CDR3 identification, clonotype clustering and error correction. A nonparametric unseen species model using Euler transformation provided a lower-bound estimate of total TCR beta diversity. TCRdb trimmed public reads at Q25 via fastp, called clones via MiXCR and kept in-frame beta chains. Merged by CDR3 protein, the rows form single entries marked with the most common genes and DNA. The authors' filters were not applied to this entry. Present in this sample are 1.5 million to 2 million distinct CDR3 sequences, roughly 52% of which were seen just once. The ten largest clones take up roughly 2% of the sample.

These data originate in a study of blood T cells in healthy people across ages (dated by TCRdb to 2014 to 2015). At the level of the whole study: In model experiments, template switching captured roughly one uniquely barcoded TCR beta cDNA molecule for every two T cells. To track age-related changes in TCR beta repertoire diversity, the study relied on deep sequencing normalized with unique cDNA molecular identifiers. Four age groups were formed from the donors: young (average 16 years), middle-aged (approximately 40), aged (more than 55) and long-lived (approximately 78). To avoid experimental bias, donors of different ages were randomly spread across the sequencing lanes. Two additional independent replicas of 1 million unique cDNA reads from the same blood draw were analyzed for two donors (one aged 18 to 30 and one aged 80 or older). The full study reports these points: Compared with the aged group, more naive CD4+ T cells, fewer expanded clones and increased TCR diversity were shown by the long-lived group, suggesting age selection. Donor CMV infection status was unknown, potentially confounding age-related changes in expanded clonotypes. Observed TCR beta diversity correlated strongly with the percentage of naive T cells measured by flow cytometry. Estimates of total diversity based on one million sequenced T cells were considered lower bounds and underestimates. Observed TCR beta diversity per million T cells fell roughly linearly with age, and a significant reduction was already apparent by age around 39. Because profiling used bulk unsorted PBMCs, naive and antigen-experienced compartments could not be compared conclusively.

There are 18 amino acids in the CDR3, from cysteine to phenylalanine inclusive. The read is trimmed to its CDR3 DNA, 54 bases read in frame from base 1. CDR1 and CDR2, per the germline V gene, are LGHNA and YNFKEQ. The donors were 40 or so Caucasian individuals from Russia, aged 6 to 90 years, who were systemically healthy. Ten milliliters of peripheral blood were drawn from each donor into EDTA-treated Vacutainer tubes. PBMCs were isolated by Ficoll-Paque density-gradient centrifugation, with at least 6 million obtained per sample. Total RNA was extracted from PBMCs with Trizol reagent, with at least 6 micrograms obtained per sample. For every donor, an aliquot of PBMCs went through flow cytometry to measure the percentages of naive CD45RAhigh/CD27high T cells.

The sample comprised blood. The V gene is TRBV4-2 and the J gene is TRBJ2-7, with 8 bases aligning to TRBD2. The J call may not be correct, given that the DNA end is closer to TRBJ2-5. The receptor was derived from a woman in her forties in good health. CDR3 sequence: CASSQDSRLAGGAKTQYF. The DNA is TGTGCCAGCAGCCAAGATTCGCGCCTGGCGGGGGGTGCTAAGACCCAGTACTTC.